The T cell receptor beta chain described here comes from a study of CD8+ T cells in alopecia areata. Treatment here: oral pan-JAK inhibitor, 5-10 mg twice daily. The sequencing template was cDNA reverse transcribed from extracted RNA. The method was immunoSEQ multiplex PCR; TCRdb's version includes in-frame clones alone and lacks a portion of them. Among 100,000 or so clones listed, 55% to 70% were seen once. The CDR3 has 16 amino acids. Germline CDR1 is GTSNPN and CDR2 is SVGIG (reference sequence). Trimming shortened V by 0 bases and J by 4 bases, and 13 bases separated the two germline ends. The sequencing used CD8+ T cells sorted from blood, collected at approximately week 60, from a patient treated with tofacitinib. The rearrangement links TRBV30 to TRBJ1-6; D possibly corresponds to TRBD1 (5 bases). The clonotype comes from a human donor with alopecia areata. DNA for the CDR3: TGTGCCTGGAGTGTTAACCGGGGGTTTTATAATTCACCCCTCCACTTT. This sequence encodes CAWSVNRGFYNSPLHF.